The 18 T cell receptor beta chains reported below all come from one sample, sequenced in a study of T-cell memory formation after mild COVID-19. A single record per CDR3 protein comes from TCRdb applying MiXCR to the 5' RACE reads. The table has approximately 300,000 distinct CDR3 sequences, roughly 15% seen once. The sample was PBMCs or a T cell subset sorted from them (not recorded which). The receptors originated from a man in his late teens or twenties who had mild COVID-19 (a few samples of this study predate the infection). Cell type and time point are not known.

The rearrangement links TRBV2 to TRBJ2-6, with D perhaps matching TRBD2 (5 bases). Trimming pared 7 bases from V and 3 bases from J, leaving 10 bases between. Looked up from germline, CDR1 is SNHLY and CDR2 is FYNNEI. This CDR3 is 14 amino acids long. The CDR3 sequence is CASTRGGGANVLTF. CDR3 coding DNA: TGTGCCAGCACCCGGGGTGGTGGGGCCAACGTCCTGACTTTC. Full variable domain (missing parts from reference TRBV2 and TRBJ2-6): EPEVTQTPSHQVTQMGQEVILRCVPISNHLYFYWYRQILGQKVEFLVSFYNNEISEKSEIFDDQFSVERPDGSNFTLKIRSTKLEDSAMYFCASTRGGGANVLTFGAGSRLTVL.

This sequence joins TRBV20-1 and TRBJ1-1; maybe TRBD1 (5 bases). Germline V gives CDR1 DFQATT, CDR2 SNEGSKA (reference sequence). This CDR3 has 15 residues. V lost 6 bases to trimming and J lost 4 bases, with 21 bases between them. The CDR3 reads CSARRGIGEGTEAFF. CDR3 nucleotides: TGCAGTGCCCGACGGGGCATCGGGGAGGGCACTGAAGCTTTCTTT.

J is TRBJ2-4 and V is TRBV15; D possibly matches TRBD1 or TRBD2 (5 bases each). Germline loops: CDR1 LNHNV, CDR2 YYDKDF (reference sequence). The CDR3 runs 12 residues. V shed 3 bases and J shed 14 bases, with 14 bases lying between them. Here the CDR3 reads CATSRAPGRKYF. As DNA, the CDR3 is TGTGCCACCAGCAGGGCACCGGGACGCAAGTACTTC.

The V call is TRBV6-2 or TRBV6-3, the J call TRBJ1-5; D is perhaps TRBD1 (5 bases). Germline assignment: CDR1 MNHEY and CDR2 SVGEGT. The germline V and J ends were trimmed by 7 bases and 1 base, with 14 bases remaining between them. The CDR3 is 15 amino acids. CDR3 nucleotides: TGTGCCAGCACGGACACCGGGTTCAGCAATCAGCCCCAGCATTTT. Translation gives CASTDTGFSNQPQHF.

Ten or more counts support this clonotype. The rearrangement uses TRBV27 and TRBJ2-1; D is perhaps TRBD1 (6 bases). Germline V lookup: CDR1 MNHEY, CDR2 SMNVEV (reference sequence). Trimming pared 5 bases from V and 0 bases from J, leaving 8 bases between. The CDR3 is made up of 14 amino acids. The CDR3: CASSEDSSYNEQFF. The CDR3 DNA sequence: TGTGCCAGCAGTGAGGACAGCTCCTACAATGAGCAGTTCTTC.

The V gene is TRBV20-1, the J gene TRBJ1-5; D ambiguous. This CDR3 comprises 12 residues. Germline CDR1 and CDR2: DFQATT and SNEGSKA (reference sequence). The V gene lost 6 bases and the J gene lost 7 bases, with 13 bases spanning the gap. CDR3 nucleotide sequence: TGCAGTGCCGGGATGAGTGGACAGCCCCAGCATTTT. Protein sequence: CSAGMSGQPQHF.

This clonotype was observed at least ten times. This chain connects TRBV12-3 or TRBV12-4 to TRBJ1-1, with D unresolved. The CDR3 is 11 amino acids. V lost 0 bases and J lost 11, with 7 bases in between. The CDR3 sequence: CASSLARRAFF. For the CDR3, the DNA is TGTGCCAGCAGTTTAGCCCGGAGGGCTTTCTTT.

The chain carries TRBV7-2 and TRBJ2-5, with 8 positions matching TRBD2. V trimming: 5 bases; J trimming: 4 bases; junction bases outside the gene matches: 9. The germline V gene has CDR1 SGHTA and CDR2 FQGNSA. The CDR3 has 15 residues. The CDR3 protein is CASSQGLVGGETQYF. In DNA form, the CDR3 reads TGTGCCAGCAGCCAGGGACTAGTGGGGGGAGAGACCCAGTACTTC.

This clonotype showed up just a few times. CDR3 DNA: TGTGCCAGCAGTTATTCTTCCGGGGCTCGTAGCACCGGGGAGCTGTTTTTT. Amino acids: CASSYSSGARSTGELFF. This chain connects TRBV6-5 to TRBJ2-2, with D perhaps TRBD1 or TRBD2 (5 bases each). The V end lost 3 bases, the J end lost 4 bases, and 18 bases lay between the germline ends. Germline lookup yields CDR1 MNHEY and CDR2 SVGAGI. CDR3 size: 17 residues.

This clonotype was counted ten times or more. The chain carries TRBV5-5 and TRBJ2-3; either TRBD1 or TRBD2 may supply D (5 bases each). There are 16 residues in the CDR3. Trimming shortened V by 4 bases and J by 4 bases, and 19 bases separated the two germline ends. Looked up from germline, CDR1 is SGHKS and CDR2 is YYEKEE (reference sequence). The CDR3 nucleotides are TGTGCCAGCAGCCAGGCCCCTGGGGGAAACGCAGATACGCAGTATTTT. Translating gives CASSQAPGGNADTQYF.

The chain joins TRBV29-1 to TRBJ2-1, with a tentative D call TRBD2 (7 bases). Trimming stripped 2 bases from V and 2 bases from J, with 10 bases between. CDR1 SQVTM and CDR2 ANQGSEA come from the germline V gene. The CDR3 spans 14 residues. In DNA form, the CDR3 reads TGCAGCGTTGAACGGGGGGCCACCTACAATGAGCAGTTCTTC. Translating it yields CSVERGATYNEQFF.

The chain couples TRBV12-3 or TRBV12-4 to TRBJ2-7; possibly TRBD1 for D (6 bases). This CDR3 contains 12 residues. The germline V and J ends were trimmed by 1 base and 6 bases, with 7 bases remaining between them. The CDR3 nucleotides are TGTGCCAGCAGTTTAGTAGGGGGCGAGCAGTACTTC. This gives the protein CASSLVGGEQYF.

This clonotype was detected a few times. Here the CDR3 reads CASSVGPGQPQHF. The CDR3 DNA sequence: TGTGCCAGCAGCGTAGGTCCTGGCCAGCCCCAGCATTTT. This chain uses TRBV9 with TRBJ1-5; no firm D call. CDR3 size: 13 residues. Looked up from germline, CDR1 is SGDLS and CDR2 is YYNGEE. Trimming removed 0 bases at V and 7 bases at J, with 8 bases between.

The V gene is TRBV28, the J gene TRBJ2-3; D call uncertain. This CDR3 is built from 16 residues. CDR1 and CDR2 from the germline V gene are MDHEN and SYDVKM. Deletions cut 0 bases from V and 2 bases from J, with 12 bases between. The CDR3 reads CASSLWATYSTDTQYF. DNA of the CDR3: TGTGCCAGCAGTTTATGGGCCACATACTCCACAGATACGCAGTATTTT.

In its sample, this clonotype was seen many times. The V call is TRBV3-1, the J call TRBJ2-2; no definite D call. Germline V CDR1 and CDR2: LGHDT, YNNKEL (reference sequence). The length of the CDR3 is 13 residues. The V and J ends lost 1 base and 4 bases respectively, with 4 bases between them. The CDR3 loop reads CASSQVGTGELFF. The CDR3, as DNA: TGTGCCAGCAGCCAAGTGGGCACCGGGGAGCTGTTTTTT.

The chain couples TRBV6-2 or TRBV6-3 to TRBJ2-7; no definite D call. Germline V CDR1 and CDR2: MNHEY, SVGEGT. Trimming removed 2 bases from V and 2 bases from J, with 4 bases in between. This CDR3 region has 12 residues. The DNA for the CDR3 is TGTGCCAGCAGTTACAGGGCCTACGAGCAGTACGTC. Protein sequence: CASSYRAYEQYV.

The rearrangement links TRBV7-2 to TRBJ1-1; the D is unclear. CDR1 is SGHTA and CDR2 is FQGNSA in the germline V gene. The CDR3 sequence is 12 residues long. The V and J ends lost 2 bases and 11 bases respectively, with 12 bases between them. In nucleotides, the CDR3 is TGTGCCAGCAGCTTAATGGAGGCGGTGGCTTTCTTT. It specifies CASSLMEAVAFF.

This rearrangement joins TRBV11-2 to TRBJ1-2; 7 nucleotides agree with TRBD1. CDR1 SGHAT and CDR2 FQNNGV come from the germline V gene. The CDR3 has 15 amino acids. Trimming cost V 5 bases and J 5 bases; bases outside gene matches: 11. As DNA, the CDR3 is TGTGCCAGCAGCAACTTCCGGGACAGAACTTATGGCTACACCTTC. This translates into CASSNFRDRTYGYTF.